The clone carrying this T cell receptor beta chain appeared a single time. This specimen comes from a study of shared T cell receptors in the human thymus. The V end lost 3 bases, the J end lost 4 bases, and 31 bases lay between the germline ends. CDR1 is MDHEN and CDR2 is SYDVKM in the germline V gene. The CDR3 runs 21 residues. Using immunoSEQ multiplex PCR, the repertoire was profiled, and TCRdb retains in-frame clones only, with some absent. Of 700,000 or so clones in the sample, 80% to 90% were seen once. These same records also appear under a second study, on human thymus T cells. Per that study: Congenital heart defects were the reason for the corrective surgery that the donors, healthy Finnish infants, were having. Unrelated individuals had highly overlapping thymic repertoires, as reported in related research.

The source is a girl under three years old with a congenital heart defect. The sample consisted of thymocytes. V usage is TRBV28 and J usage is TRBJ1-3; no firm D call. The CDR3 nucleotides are TGTGCCAGCAGTTTGACCCCCCAACGGGCGGGGTCCCCGATTAGGGGAAACACCATATATTTT. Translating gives CASSLTPQRAGSPIRGNTIYF.